A single sample gave rise to the 7 T cell receptor beta chains below, sequenced in a study of CD8 T cells in Susac syndrome. An amount of RNA that ranged from roughly 0.45 to 1 ug was reverse transcribed with random hexamers. Each CDR3 protein gets one entry after TCRdb re-called the immunoSEQ multiplex PCR reads with MiXCR. The top ten clones hold under 0.15% of a sample with a few hundred thousand distinct CDR3 sequences, approximately 85% of them seen once. Sequencing used CD8+ T cells from PBMCs. Receptors were obtained from a human donor with multiple sclerosis.

The chain employs TRBV6-5 and TRBJ1-1; the D is unclear. Germline V lookup: CDR1 MNHEY, CDR2 SVGAGI. This CDR3 has 13 residues. Trimming took 6 bases from V and 5 from J, leaving 13 bases between them. The CDR3 bases are TGTGCCAGCAGGCCAGGACCCCGTACTGAAGCTTTCTTT. This sequence encodes CASRPGPRTEAFF.

This chain uses TRBV12-3 or TRBV12-4 with TRBJ1-5; 11 bases match TRBD1. V lost 6 bases to trimming and J lost 7 bases; unmatched junction nucleotides: 14. There are 17 residues in the CDR3. In nucleotides, the CDR3 is TGTGCCAGCAGCGGCCGCGGGACAGGGGGGTATTGGCAGCCCCAGCATTTT. It translates to CASSGRGTGGYWQPQHF.

The J gene is TRBJ2-7, the V gene TRBV27; a weak D match, TRBD2 (6 bases). V was pared by 8 bases and J by 0 bases, with 17 bases between. The CDR3 runs to 15 residues. Germline values: CDR1 MNHEY, CDR2 SMNVEV (reference sequence). The CDR3 DNA sequence: TGTGCCAGCCTAGGTATTGGGGGGAGCTCCTACGAGCAGTACTTC. Its translation: CASLGIGGSSYEQYF.

The CDR3 here is CSARGLAGEKEIETQYF. The CDR3 DNA reads TGCAGTGCTAGGGGTCTAGCGGGAGAGAAGGAGATCGAGACGCAGTATTTT. The V call is TRBV20-1, the J call TRBJ2-3; TRBD2 aligns across 10 bases. The CDR3 spans 17 residues. The germline CDR1 and CDR2 sequences are DFQATT and SNEGSKA (reference sequence). Germline trimming cut 3 bases from V and 9 bases from J; bases unmatched to any gene: 18.

This chain links TRBV29-1 with TRBJ1-2; 11 positions match TRBD1. The J segment lost 7 bases and the V segment lost 6 bases, leaving 13 bases of the junction unmatched. The germline V gene has CDR1 SQVTM and CDR2 ANQGSEA. CDR3 length: 15 residues. The DNA of the CDR3 is TGCAGCGTATCCGGGACAGGGGGACAGGCGGGTGGCTACACCTTC. Its translation is CSVSGTGGQAGGYTF. The full variable domain, its missing parts supplied by reference TRBV29-1 and TRBJ1-2, is SAVISQKPSRDICQRGTSLTIQCQVDSQVTMMFWYRQQPGQSLTLIATANQGSEATYESGFVIDKFPISRPNLTFSTLTVSNMSPEDSSIYLCSVSGTGGQAGGYTFGSGTRLTVV.

CDR3 amino acids: CSVPGGTGTAFNEQFF. The CDR3 region has the DNA TGCAGCGTTCCCGGGGGGACCGGGACAGCTTTCAATGAGCAGTTCTTC. The V call is TRBV29-1, the J call TRBJ2-1; perhaps D is TRBD1 or TRBD2 (7 bases each). Trimming stripped 5 bases from V and 6 bases from J, with 23 bases between. CDR1 and CDR2 (germline): SQVTM, ANQGSEA. CDR3 length equals 16 residues.

The rearrangement joins TRBV19 to TRBJ1-2; D perhaps matches TRBD1 (6 bases). The CDR3 totals 15 residues. Germline lookup yields CDR1 LNHDA and CDR2 SQIVND (reference sequence). V was pared by 5 bases and J by 3 bases, with 16 bases between. The CDR3: CASSPGPGEDYGYTF. CDR3 nucleotide sequence: TGTGCCAGTAGTCCCGGGCCAGGGGAGGACTATGGCTACACCTTC.